The clone carrying this T cell receptor (beta chain) was counted only a few times. Per germline, CDR1 GTSNPN and CDR2 SVGIG (reference sequence). The CDR3 contains 15 residues. V gave up 0 bases and J gave up 7 bases, with 18 bases separating them. The sample originates from a study of blood T cell repertoires in COVID-19. Generated by immunoSEQ multiplex PCR, the TCRdb table keeps only in-frame clones and is missing some. The sample records around 250,000 clones, around 83% being singletons. Sequencing was performed on peripheral blood. The chain joins TRBV30 to TRBJ1-2; D unresolved. This receptor was obtained from a man at least 80 years old with acute or convalescent COVID-19. The CDR3: CAWSVLASPVRGYTF. The CDR3, as DNA: TGTGCCTGGAGTGTGTTGGCCTCACCCGTCCGTGGCTACACCTTC.